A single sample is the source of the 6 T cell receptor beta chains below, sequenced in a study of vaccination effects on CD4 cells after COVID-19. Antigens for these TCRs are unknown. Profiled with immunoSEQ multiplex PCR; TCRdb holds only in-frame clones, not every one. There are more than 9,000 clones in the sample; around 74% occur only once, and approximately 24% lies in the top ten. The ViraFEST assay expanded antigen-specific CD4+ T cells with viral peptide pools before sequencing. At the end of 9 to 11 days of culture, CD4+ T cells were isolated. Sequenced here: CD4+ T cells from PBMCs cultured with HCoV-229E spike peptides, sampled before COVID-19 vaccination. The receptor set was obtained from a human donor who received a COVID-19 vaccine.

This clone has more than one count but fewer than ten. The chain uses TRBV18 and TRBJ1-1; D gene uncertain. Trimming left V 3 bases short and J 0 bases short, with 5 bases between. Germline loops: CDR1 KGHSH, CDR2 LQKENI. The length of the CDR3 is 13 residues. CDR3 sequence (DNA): TGTGCCAGCTCACCCTCATTGAACACTGAAGCTTTCTTT. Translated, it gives CASSPSLNTEAFF.

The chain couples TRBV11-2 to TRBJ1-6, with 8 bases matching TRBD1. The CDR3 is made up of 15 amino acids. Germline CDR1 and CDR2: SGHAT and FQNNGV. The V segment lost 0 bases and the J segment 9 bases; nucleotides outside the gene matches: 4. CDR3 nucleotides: TGTGCCAGCAGCTTAGAGCGACAGGGGTCTTCACCCCTCCACTTT. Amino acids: CASSLERQGSSPLHF. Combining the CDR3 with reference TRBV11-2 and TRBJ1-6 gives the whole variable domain EAGVAQSPRYKIIEKRQSVAFWCNPISGHATLYWYQQILGQGPKLLIQFQNNGVVDDSQLPKDRFSAERLKGVDSTLKIQPAKLEDSAVYLCASSLERQGSSPLHFGNGTRLTVT.

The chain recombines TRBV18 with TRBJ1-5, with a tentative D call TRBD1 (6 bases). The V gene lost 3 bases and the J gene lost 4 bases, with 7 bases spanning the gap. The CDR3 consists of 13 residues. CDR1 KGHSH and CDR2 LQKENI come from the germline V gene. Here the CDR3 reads CASSPQGNQPQHF. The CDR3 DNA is TGTGCCAGCTCACCCCAGGGGAATCAGCCCCAGCATTTT.

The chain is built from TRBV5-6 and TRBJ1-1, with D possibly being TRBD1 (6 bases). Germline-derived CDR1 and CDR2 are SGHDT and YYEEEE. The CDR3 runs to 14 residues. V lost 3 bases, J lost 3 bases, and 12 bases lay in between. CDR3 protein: CASSSRGHYTEAFF. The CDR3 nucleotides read TGTGCCAGCAGCTCCAGGGGCCATTACACTGAAGCTTTCTTT. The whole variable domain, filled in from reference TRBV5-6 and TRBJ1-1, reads DAGVTQSPTHLIKTRGQQVTLRCSPKSGHDTVSWYQQALGQGPQFIFQYYEEEERQRGNFPDRFSGHQFPNYSSELNVNALLLGDSALYLCASSSRGHYTEAFFGQGTRLTVV.

CDR3 DNA: TGTGCCAGCAGTGAAAAACAGAACACTGAAGCTTTCTTT. Protein product: CASSEKQNTEAFF. The chain recombines TRBV6-1 with TRBJ1-1; D remains unclear. Per the germline V gene, CDR1 is MNHNS and CDR2 is SASEGT. V was trimmed by 2 bases and J by 1 base, leaving 5 bases between them. CDR3 length: 13 residues.

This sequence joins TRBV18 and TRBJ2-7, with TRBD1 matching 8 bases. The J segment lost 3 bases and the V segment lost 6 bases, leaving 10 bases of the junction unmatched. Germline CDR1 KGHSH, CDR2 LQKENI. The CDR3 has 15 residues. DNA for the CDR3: TGTGCCAGCTCGTCAGGACAGGGACGGAACTACGAGCAGTACTTC. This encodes CASSSGQGRNYEQYF.